The 26 T cell receptor beta chains listed next were all sequenced from one sample in a study of T cell responses to AZD1222 COVID-19 vaccine (dated by TCRdb to the early 2020s). The library relied on the immunoSEQ multiplex PCR assay. As stored in TCRdb, this immuneACCESS dataset retains in-frame rearrangements with V and J assigned. A fraction of the clones does not appear; measured against another copy, unresolved V genes explain less than half of the discrepancy, and the remainder lacks a known reason. Here the sample has roughly 130,000 clones; roughly 90% occur a single time. Around 3.2% of the sample is in the top ten clones. Interpreted using the paper, the time point label stands for: baseline before first vaccination. The material sequenced was peripheral blood, taken on day 0 of AZD1222 vaccination. Receptors were obtained from an adult in good health.

The V gene is TRBV5-5, the J gene TRBJ2-7; D might be TRBD1 or TRBD2, each matching 5 bases. The ends were cut back, 0 bases at V and 6 bases at J, with 13 bases in the middle. CDR1 and CDR2 from the germline V gene are SGHKS and YYEKEE (reference sequence). The CDR3 covers 14 residues. The CDR3 sequence: CASSLEGSLSEQYF. The DNA for the CDR3 is TGTGCCAGCAGCTTGGAGGGGAGCCTTAGCGAGCAGTACTTC.

This clone was seen a single time. The CDR3 coding sequence is TGTGCCAGCAGTCGCGGACTAGCGGGAGAGAACACCGGGGAGCTGTTTTTT. This sequence encodes CASSRGLAGENTGELFF. The chain carries TRBV6-6 and TRBJ2-2; the match to TRBD2 covers 13 bases. The germline CDR1 and CDR2 sequences are MNHNY and SVGAGI (reference sequence). The junction had 4 bases not matched to a gene; V was cut back by 5 bases and J by 1 base. The CDR3 extends over 17 amino acids.

This chain joins TRBV12-2 and TRBJ2-7. TRBV12-2 is flagged as a pseudogene. This CDR3 is 16 amino acids long. CDR3 sequence reads: CASRLDSGTVSYEQYF. The CDR3, as DNA: TGTGCAAGTCGCTTAGACTCCGGGACGGTCTCCTACGAGCAGTACTTC.

This clone has just one count. This chain connects TRBV10-2 to TRBJ1-5, with a possible D match to TRBD1 (5 bases). From germline, CDR1 is WSHSY and CDR2 SAAADI. The CDR3 runs 14 residues. V was clipped by 0 bases and J by 7 bases, with 10 bases between them. The CDR3 nucleotides are TGCGCCAGCAGTGAGTCAGGGGTCTACCAGCCCCAGCATTTT. Translated: CASSESGVYQPQHF.

This chain uses TRBV5-6 with TRBJ1-4; D gene unclear. Germline V gene sequence: CDR1 SGHDT, CDR2 YYEEEE. The CDR3 is 15 residues long. V dropped 5 bases and J dropped 1 base, with 12 bases sitting between them. As DNA, the CDR3 is TGTGCCAGCAGTGGCGAGCGGGTAACTAATGAAAAACTGTTTTTT. This sequence encodes CASSGERVTNEKLFF. The whole variable domain, remainder taken from reference TRBV5-6 and TRBJ1-4, is DAGVTQSPTHLIKTRGQQVTLRCSPKSGHDTVSWYQQALGQGPQFIFQYYEEEERQRGNFPDRFSGHQFPNYSSELNVNALLLGDSALYLCASSGERVTNEKLFFGSGTQLSVL.

This clone was found once. V and J are TRBV2 and TRBJ1-1, with TRBD1 matching over 8 bases. Losses at the gene ends were 6 bases for V and 5 bases for J; bases not matched to a gene: 5. From germline, CDR1 is SNHLY and CDR2 FYNNEI. This CDR3 comprises 13 residues. The CDR3 sequence is CASSDNRGTEAFF. CDR3 bases: TGTGCCAGCAGCGATAACAGGGGGACTGAAGCTTTCTTT.

The rearrangement links TRBV6-6 to TRBJ1-4; D perhaps matches TRBD1 (5 bases). Deletions cut 5 bases from V and 0 bases from J, with 16 bases between. Germline V gene sequence: CDR1 MNHNY, CDR2 SVGAGI (reference sequence). CDR3 length: 17 amino acids. CDR3 sequence (DNA): TGTGCCAGCAGTCGAAGGGGAGGGGACGCAACTAATGAAAAACTGTTTTTT. It specifies CASSRRGGDATNEKLFF.

This sequence joins TRBV5-1 and TRBJ1-1; 11 bases match TRBD1. Germline V CDR1 and CDR2: SGHRS, YFSETQ. The CDR3 is made up of 13 amino acids. Trimming removed 7 bases from V and 4 bases from J; junction bases left unmatched: 3. The CDR3 region is CASGQGAPTEAFF. The CDR3 DNA reads TGCGCCAGCGGACAGGGGGCGCCCACTGAAGCTTTCTTT. Full variable domain (remainder filled in from reference TRBV5-1 and TRBJ1-1): KAGVTQTPRYLIKTRGQQVTLSCSPISGHRSVSWYQQTPGQGLQFLFEYFSETQRNKGNFPGRFSGRQFSNSRSEMNVSTLELGDSALYLCASGQGAPTEAFFGQGTRLTVV.

The table lists this clone with many counts. The rearrangement uses TRBV19 and TRBJ1-6; D ambiguous. The V and J ends lost 5 bases and 9 bases respectively, with 11 bases between them. Germline CDR1 LNHDA, CDR2 SQIVND (reference sequence). The CDR3 spans 13 residues. CDR3 amino acids: CASSAPSVSPLHF. DNA of the CDR3: TGTGCCAGTAGTGCCCCGAGTGTTTCACCCCTCCACTTT. The full variable domain, its missing parts supplied by reference TRBV19 and TRBJ1-6, is DGGITQSPKYLFRKEGQNVTLSCEQNLNHDAMYWYRQDPGQGLRLIYYSQIVNDFQKGDIAEGYSVSREKKESFPLTVTSAQKNPTAFYLCASSAPSVSPLHFGNGTRLTVT.

This clone was detected once. V gene TRBV7-9 combines with J gene TRBJ2-2; either TRBD1 or TRBD2 may supply D (5 bases each). The length of the CDR3 is 15 residues. The germline V and J ends were trimmed by 2 bases and 7 bases, with 14 bases remaining between them. Germline CDR1 and CDR2: SEHNR and FQNEAQ (reference sequence). Written as DNA, the CDR3 is TGTGCCAGCAGCTTAAGGGACGGTGCTTTCGGGGAGCTGTTTTTT. Protein: CASSLRDGAFGELFF.

The chain carries TRBV12-5 and TRBJ1-2; perhaps TRBD1 as D (5 bases). This CDR3 has 16 residues. The germline V and J ends were trimmed by 5 bases and 7 bases, with 23 bases remaining between them. CDR1 and CDR2 (germline): LGHNT, FRNRAP. The DNA for the CDR3 is TGTGCTAGTGGTGTTCCAGGATCAGGGAACCAGACTGGCTACACCTTC. As protein: CASGVPGSGNQTGYTF. The whole variable domain, filled in from reference TRBV12-5 and TRBJ1-2, reads DARVTQTPRHKVTEMGQEVTMRCQPILGHNTVFWYRQTMMQGLELLAYFRNRAPLDDSGMPKDRFSAEMPDATLATLKIQPSEPRDSAVYFCASGVPGSGNQTGYTFGSGTRLTVV.

The rearrangement uses TRBV24-1 and TRBJ1-3; D gene unclear. The V and J ends lost 3 bases and 8 bases respectively, with 13 bases between them. This CDR3 contains 14 residues. Per germline, CDR1 KGHDR and CDR2 SFDVKD. The CDR3 bases are TGTGCCACCAGTGATCCCGGCTGTGGGCACACCATATATTTT. Its protein product is CATSDPGCGHTIYF.

The chain uses TRBV5-1 and TRBJ2-3, with D unresolved. Trimming took off 4 bases at V and 6 bases at J, with 12 bases between the two ends. CDR1 and CDR2 from the germline V gene are SGHRS and YFSETQ. This CDR3 contains 13 residues. CDR3 amino acids: CASSPRPWDTQYF. In DNA form, the CDR3 reads TGCGCCAGCAGCCCCCGACCGTGGGATACGCAGTATTTT. Complete variable domain (other parts from reference TRBV5-1 and TRBJ2-3): KAGVTQTPRYLIKTRGQQVTLSCSPISGHRSVSWYQQTPGQGLQFLFEYFSETQRNKGNFPGRFSGRQFSNSRSEMNVSTLELGDSALYLCASSPRPWDTQYFGPGTRLTVL.

The chain joins TRBV5-1 to TRBJ2-5; 7 nucleotides line up with TRBD1. The CDR3 sequence is 16 residues long. V lost 0 bases and J lost 5; bases outside the gene matches: 10. Germline V gives CDR1 SGHRS, CDR2 YFSETQ. The CDR3 reads CASSLGGQTRRETQYF. In DNA form, the CDR3 reads TGCGCCAGCAGCTTGGGGGGACAGACTCGACGGGAGACCCAGTACTTC.

This clone has just one count. The CDR3 DNA reads as TGTGCCAGCAGTCCTAGCAGGGAAGCCAAAAACATTCAGTACTTC. It codes for CASSPSREAKNIQYF. V is TRBV11-1 and J is TRBJ2-4; D may correspond to TRBD1 or TRBD2 (5 bases each). The germline V gene encodes CDR1 SGHAT and CDR2 FQDESV (reference sequence). V lost 6 bases and J lost 0, with 12 bases in between. The CDR3 totals 15 residues.

V gene TRBV3-1 (or the pseudogene TRBV3-2) combines with J gene TRBJ2-7; no firm D call. Germline loops: CDR1 LGHDT, CDR2 YNNKEL (reference sequence). The CDR3 runs to 13 residues. The V end was cut by 4 bases, the J end by 6 bases, with 13 bases between. The CDR3 loop is CASSPGYPSEQYF. CDR3 coding DNA: TGTGCCAGCAGCCCCGGCTACCCCTCCGAGCAGTACTTC.

The rearrangement links TRBV18 to TRBJ2-1; 11 nucleotides agree with TRBD2. The trim removed 6 bases at V and 4 bases at J, leaving 8 bases unmatched. The CDR3 has 16 amino acids. From germline, CDR1 is KGHSH and CDR2 LQKENI. The DNA for the CDR3 is TGTGCCAGCTCGCCCGCCGGGACTAGCGGTTACAATGAGCAGTTCTTC. Translation gives CASSPAGTSGYNEQFF.

The genes are TRBV30 and TRBJ2-5; D possibly uses TRBD1 or TRBD2 (5 bases each). CDR1 and CDR2 (germline): GTSNPN, SVGIG (reference sequence). V lost 1 base, J lost 7 bases, and 22 bases lay in between. The CDR3 totals 16 residues. CDR3: CAWSEGPGTADVTQYF. CDR3 coding DNA: TGTGCCTGGAGTGAGGGCCCAGGGACCGCCGACGTGACCCAGTACTTC.

V usage is TRBV25-1 and J usage is TRBJ2-3, with 10 bases matching TRBD2. CDR1 and CDR2 (germline): MGHDK, SYGVNS. There are 15 residues in the CDR3. V lost 4 bases to trimming and J lost 7 bases; unmatched junction nucleotides: 8. DNA of the CDR3: TGTGCCAGCAGTGCAACTAGCGGGAAAGAAAATACGCAGTATTTT. The encoded protein is CASSATSGKENTQYF.

V usage is TRBV7-9 and J usage is TRBJ1-2; possibly TRBD1 for D (6 bases). Germline CDR1 reads SEHNR; CDR2 reads FQNEAQ (reference sequence). Trimming took off 5 bases at V and 3 bases at J, with 13 bases between the two ends. The CDR3 is 14 amino acids. The CDR3 coding sequence is TGTGCCAGCAGCGAAGGGGGGATCGACTATGGCTACACCTTC. It specifies CASSEGGIDYGYTF.

The CDR3 coding sequence is TGTGCCACCAGCAGAGAGGATGAAAAACTGTTTTTT. It translates to CATSREDEKLFF. The V call is TRBV15, the J call TRBJ1-4, with unresolved D. This CDR3 is 12 amino acids long. The germline V and J ends were trimmed by 0 bases and 6 bases, with 2 bases remaining between them. Germline V gives CDR1 LNHNV, CDR2 YYDKDF (reference sequence).

This sequence joins TRBV28 and TRBJ1-6; no definite D call. V dropped 2 bases and J dropped 5 bases, with 19 bases sitting between them. The CDR3 totals 18 residues. The germline V gene has CDR1 MDHEN and CDR2 SYDVKM. CDR3 DNA: TGTGCCAGCAGTTTAAAAAGGACTTATTTGAAGGATAATTCACCCCTCCACTTT. Translated, it gives CASSLKRTYLKDNSPLHF.

This clone was seen only once. J is TRBJ2-3 and V is TRBV7-9; no reliable D call. The germline CDR1 and CDR2 sequences are SEHNR and FQNEAQ (reference sequence). V shed 5 bases and J shed 6 bases, with 12 bases lying between them. CDR3 length equals 13 residues. CDR3 protein: CASSQPGADTQYF. CDR3 nucleotides: TGTGCCAGCAGCCAACCGGGTGCGGATACGCAGTATTTT.

V is TRBV5-6 and J is TRBJ2-1; 7 bases align to TRBD1. Trimming cost V 4 bases and J 7 bases; bases outside gene matches: 5. CDR1 is SGHDT, CDR2 YYEEEE, per germline. The CDR3 is made up of 13 amino acids. The CDR3 sequence: CASSLYRGNEQFF. The CDR3 DNA sequence: TGTGCCAGCAGCCTCTACAGGGGAAATGAGCAGTTCTTC.

The chain couples TRBV7-9 to TRBJ1-2, with D unresolved. The CDR3 length is 13 residues. V lost 5 bases to trimming and J lost 3 bases, with 10 bases between them. Germline values: CDR1 SEHNR, CDR2 FQNEAQ (reference sequence). This CDR3 is CASSPSFDYGYTF. CDR3 coding DNA: TGTGCCAGCAGCCCCTCGTTTGACTATGGCTACACCTTC.

V usage is TRBV19 and J usage is TRBJ2-1, with D unresolved. The germline CDR1 and CDR2 sequences are LNHDA and SQIVND (reference sequence). V dropped 9 bases and J dropped 10 bases, with 10 bases sitting between them. The CDR3 has 10 amino acids. CDR3 sequence reads: CARRSREQFF. The CDR3 DNA follows: TGTGCCAGGCGGTCAAGGGAGCAGTTCTTC.